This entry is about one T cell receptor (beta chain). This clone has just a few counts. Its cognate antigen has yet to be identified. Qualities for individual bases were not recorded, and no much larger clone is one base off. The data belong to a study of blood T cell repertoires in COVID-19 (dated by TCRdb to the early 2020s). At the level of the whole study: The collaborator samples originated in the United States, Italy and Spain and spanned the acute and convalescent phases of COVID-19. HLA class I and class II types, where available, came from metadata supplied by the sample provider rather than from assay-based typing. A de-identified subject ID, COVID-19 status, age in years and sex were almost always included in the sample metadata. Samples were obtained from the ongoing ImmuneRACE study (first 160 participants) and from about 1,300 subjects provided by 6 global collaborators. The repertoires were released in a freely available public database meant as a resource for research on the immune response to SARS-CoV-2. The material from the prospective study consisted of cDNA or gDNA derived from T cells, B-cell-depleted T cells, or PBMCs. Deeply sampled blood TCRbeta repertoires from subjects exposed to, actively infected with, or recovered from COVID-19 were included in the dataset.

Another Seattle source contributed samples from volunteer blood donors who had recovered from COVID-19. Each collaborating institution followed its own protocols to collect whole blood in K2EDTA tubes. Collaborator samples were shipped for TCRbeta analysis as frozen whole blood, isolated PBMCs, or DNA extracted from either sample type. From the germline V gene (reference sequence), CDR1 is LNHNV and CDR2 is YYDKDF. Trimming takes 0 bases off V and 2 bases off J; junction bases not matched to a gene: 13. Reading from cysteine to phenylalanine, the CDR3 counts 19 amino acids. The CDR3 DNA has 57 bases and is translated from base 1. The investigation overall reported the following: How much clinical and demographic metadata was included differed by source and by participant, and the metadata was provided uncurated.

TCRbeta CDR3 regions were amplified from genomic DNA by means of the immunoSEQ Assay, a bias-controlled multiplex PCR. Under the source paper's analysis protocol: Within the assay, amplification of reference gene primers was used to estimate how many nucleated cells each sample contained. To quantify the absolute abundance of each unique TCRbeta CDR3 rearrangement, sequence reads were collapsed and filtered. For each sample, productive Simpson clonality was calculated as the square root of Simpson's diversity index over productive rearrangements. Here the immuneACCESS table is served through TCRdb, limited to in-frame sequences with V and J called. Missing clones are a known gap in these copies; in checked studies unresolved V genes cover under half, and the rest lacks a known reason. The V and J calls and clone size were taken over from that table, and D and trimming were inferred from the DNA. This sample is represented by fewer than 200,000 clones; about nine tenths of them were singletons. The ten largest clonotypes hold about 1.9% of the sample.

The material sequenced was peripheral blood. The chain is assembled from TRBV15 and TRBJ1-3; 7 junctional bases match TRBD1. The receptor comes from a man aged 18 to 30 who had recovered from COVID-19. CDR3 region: CATSRDPGSGGGPGNTIYF. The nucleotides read TGTGCCACCAGCAGAGATCCGGGGTCAGGGGGTGGTCCTGGAAACACCATATATTTT.